Presented here are 6 T cell receptor beta chains from one specimen sequenced in a study of patients and donors after allogeneic stem cell transplantation. TCRdb redid the calling of the RT-PCR reads with MiXCR, one entry per CDR3 protein. The table lists over 350,000 distinct CDR3 sequences, approximately 16% of them singletons. The sample was blood, either unsorted or a sorted T cell fraction (not recorded which). All receptors derive from a human donor who was either an allogeneic HSCT recipient or a stem cell or donor lymphocyte infusion donor (not recorded which). It is not recorded whose cells these are; they may come from a transplant donor.

This clonotype was seen only a few times. The chain combines TRBV5-1 with TRBJ1-1, with D hard to call. This CDR3 is 15 amino acids long. CDR1 is SGHRS and CDR2 is YFSETQ in the germline V gene. Trimming left V 3 bases short and J 0 bases short, with 12 bases between. Written as DNA, the CDR3 is TGCGCCAGCAGCTCCCCAACACATCTGAACACTGAAGCTTTCTTT. Translation gives CASSSPTHLNTEAFF.

This chain connects TRBV27 to TRBJ1-4; no firm D call. CDR1 and CDR2 from the germline V gene are MNHEY and SMNVEV (reference sequence). Deletions cut 6 bases from V and 1 base from J, with 15 bases between. The CDR3 covers 16 residues. The CDR3 spells CASSTIKRKTNEKLFF. The CDR3 nucleotides are TGTGCCAGCAGCACGATTAAACGTAAAACTAATGAAAAACTGTTTTTT.

The chain combines TRBV2 with TRBJ2-7; TRBD1 agrees at 7 bases. The CDR3 covers 15 residues. Germline V gene lookup returns CDR1 SNHLY and CDR2 FYNNEI. The J segment lost 5 bases and the V segment lost 7 bases, leaving 14 bases of the junction unmatched. CDR3 region: CASKNLYGTANEQYF. The CDR3 nucleotides are TGTGCCAGCAAGAACTTATACGGGACAGCCAACGAGCAGTACTTC.

Only a few counts were recorded for this clonotype. This chain links TRBV12-3 or TRBV12-4 with TRBJ1-3; D not certain. The CDR3 totals 12 residues. The ends were cut back, 5 bases at V and 5 bases at J, with 7 bases in the middle. The CDR3 region is CASSHRRNTIYF. The CDR3 DNA reads TGTGCCAGCAGTCATCGGAGAAACACCATATATTTT.

This clonotype was seen a single time. The chain joins TRBV2 to TRBJ1-2; 11 nucleotides match TRBD1. This CDR3 has 14 residues. Germline-derived CDR1 and CDR2 are SNHLY and FYNNEI. V gave up 9 bases and J gave up 4 bases; unmatched junction bases: 7. The CDR3 nucleotides read TGTGCCAGGTTCCGGGACAGGGGGATCTATGGCTACACCTTC. Translated, it gives CARFRDRGIYGYTF. Variable domain in full (rest from reference TRBV2 and TRBJ1-2): EPEVTQTPSHQVTQMGQEVILRCVPISNHLYFYWYRQILGQKVEFLVSFYNNEISEKSEIFDDQFSVERPDGSNFTLKIRSTKLEDSAMYFCARFRDRGIYGYTFGSGTRLTVV.

This clonotype showed up many times. The chain links TRBV7-2 to TRBJ1-4, with D possibly matching TRBD1 (6 bases). The germline V gene encodes CDR1 SGHTA and CDR2 FQGNSA. The CDR3 spans 16 residues. V was cut by 5 bases and J by 0 bases, with 13 bases left in between. The CDR3 region has the DNA TGTGCCAGCAGCAGACAGGTTTTGTCAACTAATGAAAAACTGTTTTTT. It is translated as CASSRQVLSTNEKLFF.